The 16 T cell receptor beta chains below come from one sample, sequenced in a study of tumor and adjacent non-tumor tissue in lung cancer. The library came from three nested PCR rounds adapted from ARM-PCR protocols. TCRdb called the multiplex PCR reads again in MiXCR, with one record for every CDR3 protein. The sample consists of 95,000 to 150,000 distinct CDR3 sequences, about 66% of them appearing once. No cell sorting was done before RNA was extracted from the tissue. The material sequenced was lung tumor tissue. The receptors stem from a young man with non-small cell lung cancer.

For this clonotype: This could be a read error, since a much larger clone is one nucleotide away. The V and J genes are TRBV29-1 and TRBJ1-1, with 7 nucleotides matching TRBD1. CDR3 size: 14 residues. The J segment lost 3 bases and the V segment lost 7 bases, leaving 11 bases of the junction unmatched. Germline V CDR1 and CDR2: SQVTM, ANQGSEA. CDR3 loop: CSAASGQGDTEAFF. The CDR3 DNA reads as TGCAGCGCTGCCAGTGGGCAGGGGGACACTGAAGCTTTCTTT.

The count of this clonotype is one. Mismatch with germline at one junction end may stem from a read error. V usage is TRBV20-1 and J usage is TRBJ2-2; D possibly matches TRBD1 or TRBD2 (5 bases each). Germline V gene sequence: CDR1 DFQATT, CDR2 SNEGSKA (reference sequence). The CDR3 contains 16 residues. The CDR3 here is CSTRDLRGYRDGELFF. In DNA form, the CDR3 reads TGCAGTACTAGAGATCTTCGGGGCTACCGGGACGGGGAGTTGTTTTTT.

About this clonotype: A read error may be the cause here, since a much bigger clone is one base away. The V and J genes are TRBV12-3 or TRBV12-4 and TRBJ1-3, with D uncertain. This CDR3 has 13 residues. CDR3 sequence: CASNPGFGITIYF. In nucleotides, the CDR3 is TGTGCCAGCAACCCTGGATTTGGAATCACCATATATTTT.

The sample holds one count of this clonotype. Relative to the germline gene, one junction end is altered; a read error may explain this. The V and J genes are TRBV5-4 and TRBJ2-7, with 9 bases matching TRBD1. Germline-derived CDR1 and CDR2 are SGHNT and YYREEE (reference sequence). The CDR3 covers 15 residues. The CDR3 bases are TGTGCCAGCGGCTTGGGAGGGACAGGGAACGATGAGCAGTACTTC. Its protein is CASGLGGTGNDEQYF.

This rearrangement joins TRBV4-1 to TRBJ1-6; D gene uncertain. Trimming took 0 bases from V and 0 from J, leaving 15 bases between them. Germline CDR1 MGHRA, CDR2 YSYEKL. CDR3 length: 19 residues. This CDR3 reads CASSQDFRFSSSYNSPLHF. The DNA of the CDR3 is TGCGCCAGCAGCCAAGATTTTCGATTTTCTAGCTCCTATAATTCACCCCTCCACTTT.

The chain has TRBV29-1 and TRBJ2-1; tentatively, D is TRBD1 (5 bases). With 4 bases removed from V and 6 bases from J, the gap between germline ends came to 13 bases. The CDR3 loop spans 13 amino acids. From germline, CDR1 is SQVTM and CDR2 ANQGSEA. The CDR3 DNA sequence: TGCAGCGTTGGGGGCACAATGGGCAATGAGCAGTTCTTC. Translation: CSVGGTMGNEQFF.

A note on this clonotype: A read error may explain this, as a much larger clone is one base away. This chain uses TRBV6-1 with TRBJ2-4; 10 bases line up with TRBD2. The germline V gene encodes CDR1 MNHNS and CDR2 SASEGT. The CDR3 is 14 residues long. The V gene end was trimmed by 8 bases and the J gene end by 8 bases; junction bases not matched to a gene: 9. The CDR3 sequence: CASCASGRWDIQYF. The DNA for the CDR3 is TGTGCCAGCTGTGCTAGCGGGAGATGGGACATTCAGTACTTC.

The J gene is TRBJ2-5, the V gene TRBV20-1; no clear D. The germline V and J ends were trimmed by 8 bases and 5 bases, with 12 bases remaining between them. Germline values: CDR1 DFQATT, CDR2 SNEGSKA (reference sequence). The CDR3 sequence is 11 residues long. The CDR3 DNA reads TGCAGTATTGCGCCGAATGAGACCCAGTACTTC. This codes for CSIAPNETQYF.

The sample holds one count of this clonotype. This is likely a read error, given that the CDR3 carries no conserved phenylalanine or tryptophan at its end. No DNA is shown, since the ends of the CDR3 on it are uncertain; the CDR3 is the one TCRdb lists. The chain employs TRBV20-1 and TRBJ2-2; the table calls TRBD1, which could not be checked here. The CDR3 is 15 amino acids in total, end residues counted. Germline V lookup: CDR1 DFQATT, CDR2 SNEGSKA (reference sequence). CDR3 protein: CSAAKQVSNAGELFC.

About this clonotype: A much larger clone is a single base away; this may be a read error. V gene TRBV20-1 combines with J gene TRBJ2-3; D not resolved. The CDR3 has 12 amino acids. Germline V gene data show CDR1 as DFQATT and CDR2 as SNEGSKA (reference sequence). CDR3: CSASRPKDTRYF. CDR3 in DNA: TGCAGTGCTAGCCGGCCAAAAGATACGCGGTATTTT.

With respect to this clonotype: It may be a read error: a sequence one base away is much more abundant. The chain has TRBV10-3 and TRBJ1-1; weak D call: TRBD1 (5 bases). The CDR3 consists of 17 residues. The germline V and J ends were trimmed by 3 bases and 2 bases, with 19 bases remaining between them. Germline V lookup: CDR1 ENHRY, CDR2 SYGVKD. The CDR3 DNA follows: TGTGCCATCAGTGATAGTTGGGACCGGACTTCTAACACTGAAGCTTTCTTT. It codes for CAISDSWDRTSNTEAFF.

On this clonotype: Since no conserved phenylalanine or tryptophan closes the CDR3, a read error is the likely cause. This chain connects TRBV11-2 to TRBJ2-1; D not resolved. Trimming took off 2 bases at V and 1 base at J, with 12 bases between the two ends. Germline assignment: CDR1 SGHAT and CDR2 FQNNGV. CDR3 length: 16 residues. DNA of the CDR3: TGTGCCAGCAGCTTATATGCTGCCGCGTCCTACAATGAGCAGTTCTTA. This encodes CASSLYAAASYNEQFL.

Many counts were recorded for this clonotype. The conserved phenylalanine or tryptophan is not found at the CDR3 terminus, so this likely reflects a read error. The chain links TRBV11-2 to TRBJ1-2; no clear D. V dropped 9 bases and J dropped 3 bases, with 20 bases sitting between them. The CDR3 extends over 15 amino acids. Germline CDR1 reads SGHAT; CDR2 reads FQNNGV. CDR3 in amino acids: CASSKRGRGDYGYTL. CDR3 nucleotide sequence: TGTGCCAGTTCAAAACGCGGGCGTGGGGACTATGGCTACACCCTC.

As to this clonotype: This may stem from a read error, because a much larger clone lies one nucleotide away. The V and J genes are TRBV20-1 and TRBJ2-1; no clear D. Germline V lookup: CDR1 DFQATT, CDR2 SNEGSKA (reference sequence). The CDR3 length is 15 residues. V was pared by 0 bases and J by 5 bases, with 14 bases between. The CDR3 region has the DNA TGCAGTGCTAGAGATCAGACGGGTGAACACAATGAGCAGTTCTTC. Amino acids: CSARDQTGEHNEQFF.

A remark on this clonotype: A read error may produce the germline difference seen at one junction end. This chain connects TRBV6-1 to TRBJ2-2, with 11 bases lining up with TRBD1. This CDR3 comprises 16 residues. Germline loops: CDR1 MNHNS, CDR2 SASEGT. The CDR3 DNA is TGTGCAAGCAGTGCCCGGACAGGGGGCTACACCGGGGAGCTGTTTTTT. Translating it yields CASSARTGGYTGELFF.

This clonotype was seen a few times. The chain joins TRBV7-9 to TRBJ1-1; D gene unclear. This CDR3 comprises 13 residues. The ends were cut back, 3 bases at V and 4 bases at J, with 9 bases in the middle. CDR1 is SEHNR, CDR2 FQNEAQ, per germline (reference sequence). This CDR3 reads CASSLVESTEAFF. CDR3 DNA sequence: TGTGCCAGCAGCTTGGTTGAAAGCACTGAAGCTTTCTTT.